These 19 T cell receptor beta chains were sequenced from one sample in a study of blood T cells in healthy people across ages. Then a second PCR, running about 7 to 11 cycles, was carried out with a sample-barcoded 5' primer and a J-beta primer mix. TCRdb re-analysed the 5' RACE reads in MiXCR, keeping a single row per CDR3 protein. Of around 1,900,000 distinct CDR3 sequences detected, 35% to 50% appear once; the ten largest clones hold 20% to 25%. Sequencing used blood. These receptors were taken from a human donor in good health.

The chain links TRBV7-8 to TRBJ2-7; 8 nucleotides line up with TRBD1. Unmatched junction bases numbered 10, after V lost 4 bases and J lost 5 bases. Germline CDR1 reads SGHVS; CDR2 reads FQNEAQ. The length of the CDR3 is 15 residues. The chain's CDR3 is CASSSIQGASHEQYF. The CDR3 region has the DNA TGTGCCAGCAGCTCGATCCAGGGGGCGAGCCACGAGCAGTACTTC.

V and J are TRBV5-5 and TRBJ2-5, with D perhaps matching TRBD2 (6 bases). The J call may be wrong; the DNA end is better matched by TRBJ2-7. Germline lookup yields CDR1 SGHKS and CDR2 YYEKEE (reference sequence). The CDR3 is 14 residues long. CDR3 nucleotide sequence: TGTGCCAGCAGCTTGGATGATGGCGGGAACGAGCAGTACTTC. Amino acid sequence: CASSLDDGGNEQYF.

The CDR3 sequence: CSASGAGQGLLNTEAFF. The CDR3 coding sequence is TGCAGTGCTAGTGGGGCGGGACAGGGGCTTCTGAACACTGAAGCTTTCTTT. The genes are TRBV20-1 and TRBJ1-1; 10 nucleotides match TRBD1. V shed 3 bases, J shed 0 bases, and the junction held 10 bases outside the gene matches. The CDR3 covers 17 residues. The V gene's germline CDR1 is DFQATT and CDR2 SNEGSKA (reference sequence).

This clonotype was observed many times. J is TRBJ1-6 and V is TRBV7-2; TRBD1 aligns across 8 bases. The CDR3 contains 13 residues. Germline lookup yields CDR1 SGHTA and CDR2 FQGNSA. The trim removed 5 bases at V and 11 bases at J, leaving 5 bases unmatched. CDR3 amino acids: CASSVRQGPPLHF. Here the CDR3 DNA reads TGTGCCAGCAGCGTAAGACAGGGGCCACCCCTCCACTTT.

This clonotype was counted only a few times. The chain carries TRBV28 and TRBJ1-4; 7 nucleotides agree with TRBD1. CDR1 is MDHEN and CDR2 is SYDVKM in the germline V gene. The CDR3 totals 17 residues. With 6 bases clipped from V and 8 bases from J, the junction kept 18 bases outside the gene matches. CDR3 bases: TGTGCCAGCAGATATGTTGAGCTCAGGGGGGTAGAGGAAAAACTGTTTTTT. Translating it yields CASRYVELRGVEEKLFF.

A remark on this clonotype: A read error may produce the germline difference seen at one junction end. The V and J genes are TRBV4-3 and TRBJ2-1, with a possible D match to TRBD2 (5 bases). Germline V gene sequence: CDR1 LGHNA, CDR2 YSLEER. There are 13 residues in the CDR3. For the CDR3, the DNA is TGCGCCGGCAGCCAAGGGTACGGGGAGGAGCAGTTCTTC. Translated, it gives CAGSQGYGEEQFF.

This clonotype was seen ten or more times. The chain employs TRBV6-2 or TRBV6-3 and TRBJ1-5; TRBD1 agrees at 8 bases. This CDR3 contains 15 residues. CDR1 and CDR2 (germline): MNHEY, SVGEGT. V lost 3 bases, J lost 0 bases, and 1 base stayed unmatched. The CDR3: CASSYGQGSNQPQHF. Written as DNA, the CDR3 is TGTGCCAGCAGTTATGGACAGGGTAGCAATCAGCCCCAGCATTTT.

The sample holds a few counts of this clonotype. The chain uses TRBV12-3 or TRBV12-4 and TRBJ2-3, with D possibly TRBD2 on 5 matching bases. The V end lost 3 bases, the J end lost 4 bases, and 11 bases lay between the germline ends. The CDR3 has 14 residues. CDR3 sequence (DNA): TGTGCCAGCAGTTTTCGAGGGAGTGCAGATACGCAGTATTTT. It encodes CASSFRGSADTQYF.

In DNA, the CDR3 is TGTGCCAGCAGTGGCCTTCGGATGACAGGGAAGGTGACCCAGTACTTC. This translates into CASSGLRMTGKVTQYF. The chain links TRBV6-1 to TRBJ2-5, with 7 bases that match TRBD1. V was pared by 4 bases and J by 7 bases, with 15 bases of the junction left unmatched. Germline V CDR1 and CDR2: MNHNS, SASEGT. There are 16 residues in the CDR3.

This clonotype was seen only a few times. J is TRBJ1-1 and V is TRBV20-1; 11 nucleotides match TRBD1. The V and J ends lost 1 base and 10 bases, in that order; junction bases with no gene match: 17. The germline gives CDR1 DFQATT, CDR2 SNEGSKA (reference sequence). The CDR3 has 17 amino acids. In nucleotides, the CDR3 is TGCAGTGCTAGAGGTCCCCTCGGACAGGGGGCGGTGGAAGTAGCTTTCTTT. This encodes CSARGPLGQGAVEVAFF.

This chain uses TRBV5-4 with TRBJ2-4, with a possible D match to TRBD1 (5 bases). The J call is in doubt because the DNA end fits TRBJ2-5 better. Germline loops: CDR1 SGHNT, CDR2 YYREEE (reference sequence). This CDR3 has 16 residues. CDR3 sequence (DNA): TGTGCCAGCAGCTTGGGCAGGGTCGGCGGCCAAGAGACCCAGTACTTC. It codes for CASSLGRVGGQETQYF.

The rearrangement uses TRBV14 and TRBJ1-1, with D possibly matching TRBD1 (5 bases). V shed 2 bases and J shed 8 bases, with 9 bases lying between them. Germline CDR1 is SGHDN and CDR2 is FVKESK. The CDR3 is made up of 12 amino acids. The CDR3 DNA sequence: TGTGCCAGCAGCCAACCAGGGAACGAAGCTTTCTTT. Amino acid sequence: CASSQPGNEAFF.

The chain joins TRBV4-1 to TRBJ2-6, with a weak D call TRBD1 (5 bases). Germline assignment: CDR1 MGHRA and CDR2 YSYEKL. CDR3 size: 19 residues. V lost 1 base and J 0 bases, leaving 16 bases between the germline ends. CDR3 loop: CASSQVGYGHLSGANVLTF. CDR3 nucleotides: TGCGCCAGCAGCCAAGTGGGGTACGGACACCTCTCTGGGGCCAACGTCCTGACTTTC.

In this sample, this clonotype turned up a few times. The gene calls are TRBV4-3 and TRBJ2-7; no clear D gene. This CDR3 has 15 amino acids. V lost 4 bases to trimming and J lost 0 bases, with 13 bases between them. From germline, CDR1 is LGHNA and CDR2 YSLEER. This chain's CDR3 is CASSPRVGFSYEQYF. For the CDR3, the DNA is TGCGCCAGCAGCCCAAGGGTGGGCTTCTCCTACGAGCAGTACTTC.

The chain has TRBV6-2 or TRBV6-3 and TRBJ2-4, with unresolved D. The end of the DNA is better explained by TRBJ2-7, so the J call may be wrong. The CDR3 is made up of 15 amino acids. CDR1 is MNHEY, CDR2 SVGEGT, per germline. CDR3 region: CASSPLSHFSYEQYF. The CDR3 DNA sequence: TGTGCCAGCAGTCCCCTTTCTCACTTCTCCTACGAGCAGTACTTC.

V usage is TRBV5-1 and J usage is TRBJ1-1, with D perhaps matching TRBD1 (5 bases). Per germline, CDR1 SGHRS and CDR2 YFSETQ. Trimming took 0 bases from V and 0 from J, leaving 15 bases between them. This CDR3 spans 17 amino acids. The CDR3 reads CASSLGGGPLMNTEAFF. In DNA, the CDR3 is TGCGCCAGCAGCTTGGGTGGGGGACCCCTCATGAACACTGAAGCTTTCTTT.

This clonotype has a handful of counts. The V and J genes are TRBV29-1 and TRBJ2-4, with D unresolved. The last part of the DNA fits TRBJ2-7 better; the J call may be wrong. This CDR3 comprises 12 residues. CDR1 SQVTM and CDR2 ANQGSEA come from the germline V gene. This CDR3 is CSVVSIGYEQYF. Written as DNA, the CDR3 is TGCAGCGTTGTAAGCATCGGCTACGAGCAGTACTTC.

This chain links TRBV9 with TRBJ1-4, with D unresolved. CDR1 SGDLS and CDR2 YYNGEE come from the germline V gene. The length of the CDR3 is 14 residues. V was shortened by 3 bases and J by 8 bases, with 14 bases between the two germline ends. The CDR3 nucleotides are TGTGCCAGCAGCGCGCGGGTGGGTGCAGAAAAACTGTTTTTT. This codes for CASSARVGAEKLFF.

This clonotype turned up a few times. The rearrangement links TRBV7-9 to TRBJ1-1, with D tentatively TRBD1 (5 bases). The V gene lost 5 bases and the J gene lost 0 bases, with 13 bases spanning the gap. This CDR3 contains 15 residues. The germline CDR1 and CDR2 sequences are SEHNR and FQNEAQ (reference sequence). The CDR3 bases are TGTGCCAGCAGCCATTCAGACAGAATGAACACTGAAGCTTTCTTT. Translation: CASSHSDRMNTEAFF.